This T cell receptor beta chain was sequenced in a study of regulatory T cells in long-lasting Graves disease. General study points: The study found TRBV28, TRBJ1-2 and TRBJ2-5 favored in persistent disease. Relative to new patients (under 1,000), persistent patients exhibited greater sharing of public clonotypes (over 2,500).

Time point noted: newly diagnosed GD, antithyroid drugs for less than 3 months. RNA from PBMCs was the source of the TCR library. This clonotype was counted many times. The antigen remains unidentified. To make TCR beta libraries, researchers used iRepertoire HTBI primers and Arm-PCR of CDR3 regions. TCRdb recomputed calls from the multiplex PCR reads with MiXCR, one row per CDR3 protein. The sample lists about 400,000 distinct CDR3 sequences, around a sixth occurring once. Trimming removed 3 bases at V and 1 base at J, with 10 bases between. Germline V gene sequence: CDR1 DFQATT, CDR2 SNEGSKA (reference sequence). The CDR3 runs to 13 residues.

J is TRBJ2-7 and V is TRBV20-1; D perhaps matches TRBD1 (6 bases). This TCR was sampled from a female donor with Graves disease. The sequencing used peripheral blood mononuclear cells (PBMCs), collected at new diagnosis, from a patient treated with antithyroid drugs. The CDR3 nucleotides read TGCAGTGCTAGGGGACAAGGTTCCTACGAGCAGTACTTC. Its translation: CSARGQGSYEQYF.